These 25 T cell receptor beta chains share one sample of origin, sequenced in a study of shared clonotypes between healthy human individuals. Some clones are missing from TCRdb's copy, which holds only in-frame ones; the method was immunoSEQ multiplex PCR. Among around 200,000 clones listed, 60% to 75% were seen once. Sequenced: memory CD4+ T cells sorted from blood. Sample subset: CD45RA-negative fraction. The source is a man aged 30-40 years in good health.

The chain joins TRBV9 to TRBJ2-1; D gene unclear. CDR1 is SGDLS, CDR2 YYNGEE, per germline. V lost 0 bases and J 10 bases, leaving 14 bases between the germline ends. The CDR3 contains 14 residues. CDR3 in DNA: TGTGCCAGCAGCGTAGGACCGCCCCCGCGGGAGCAGTTCTTC. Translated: CASSVGPPPREQFF.

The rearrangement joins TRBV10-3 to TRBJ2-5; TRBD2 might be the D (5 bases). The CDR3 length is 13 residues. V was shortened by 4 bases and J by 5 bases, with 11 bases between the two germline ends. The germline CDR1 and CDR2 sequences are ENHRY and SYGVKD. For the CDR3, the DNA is TGTGCCATCAGTGGTTCGGGGTTGGAGACCCAGTACTTC. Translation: CAISGSGLETQYF.

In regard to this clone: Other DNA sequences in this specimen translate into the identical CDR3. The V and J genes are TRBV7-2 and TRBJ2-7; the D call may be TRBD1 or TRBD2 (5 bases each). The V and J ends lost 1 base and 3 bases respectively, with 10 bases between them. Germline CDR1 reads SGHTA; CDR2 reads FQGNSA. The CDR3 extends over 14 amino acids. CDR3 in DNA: TGTGCCAGCAGCTTAGGGGGGAGAGGCTACGAGCAGTACTTC. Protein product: CASSLGGRGYEQYF.

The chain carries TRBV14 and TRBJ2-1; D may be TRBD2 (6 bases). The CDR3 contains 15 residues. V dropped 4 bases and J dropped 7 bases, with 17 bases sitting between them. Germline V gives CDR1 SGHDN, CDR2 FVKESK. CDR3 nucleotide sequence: TGTGCCAGCAGCCTTCTGCACGCGGGGCATAATGAGCAGTTCTTC. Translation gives CASSLLHAGHNEQFF.

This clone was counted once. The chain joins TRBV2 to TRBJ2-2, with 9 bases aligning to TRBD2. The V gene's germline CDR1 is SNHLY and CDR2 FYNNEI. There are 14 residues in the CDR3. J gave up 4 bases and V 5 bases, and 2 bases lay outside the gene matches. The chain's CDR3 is CASSLAGFTGELFF. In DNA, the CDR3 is TGTGCCAGCAGTCTAGCGGGGTTCACCGGGGAGCTGTTTTTT.

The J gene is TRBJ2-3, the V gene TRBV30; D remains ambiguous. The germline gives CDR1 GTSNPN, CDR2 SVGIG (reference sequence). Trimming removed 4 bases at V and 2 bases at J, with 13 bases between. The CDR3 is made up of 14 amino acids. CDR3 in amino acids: CAWNRRSSTDTQYF. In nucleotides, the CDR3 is TGTGCCTGGAATCGCCGGAGTTCCACAGATACGCAGTATTTT.

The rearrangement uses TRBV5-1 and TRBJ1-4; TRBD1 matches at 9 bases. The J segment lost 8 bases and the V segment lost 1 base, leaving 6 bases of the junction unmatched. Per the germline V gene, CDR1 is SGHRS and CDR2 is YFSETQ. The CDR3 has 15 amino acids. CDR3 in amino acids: CASSLRGTGLEKLFF. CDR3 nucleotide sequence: TGCGCCAGCAGCTTGCGGGGGACAGGGTTGGAAAAACTGTTTTTT.

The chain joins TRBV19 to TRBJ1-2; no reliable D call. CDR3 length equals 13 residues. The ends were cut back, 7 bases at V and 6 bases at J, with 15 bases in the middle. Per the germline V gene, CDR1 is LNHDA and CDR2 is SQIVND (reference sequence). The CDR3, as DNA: TGTGCCAGTAAGAGGGTTCCGCGAGATGGCTACACCTTC. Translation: CASKRVPRDGYTF.

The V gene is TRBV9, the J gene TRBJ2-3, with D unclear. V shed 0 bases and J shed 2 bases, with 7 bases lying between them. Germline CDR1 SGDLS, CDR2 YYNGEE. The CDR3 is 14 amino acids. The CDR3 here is CASSVERLTDTQYF. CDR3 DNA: TGTGCCAGCAGCGTAGAGCGTCTCACAGATACGCAGTATTTT. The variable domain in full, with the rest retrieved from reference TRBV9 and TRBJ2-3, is DSGVTQTPKHLITATGQRVTLRCSPRSGDLSVYWYQQSLDQGLQFLIQYYNGEERAKGNILERFSAQQFPDLHSELNLSSLELGDSALYFCASSVERLTDTQYFGPGTRLTVL.

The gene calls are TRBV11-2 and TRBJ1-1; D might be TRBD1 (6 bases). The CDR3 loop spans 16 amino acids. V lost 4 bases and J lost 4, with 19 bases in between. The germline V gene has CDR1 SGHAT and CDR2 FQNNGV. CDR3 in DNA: TGTGCCAGCAGCTCCCTTACGGGGGCCAGGAGCACTGAAGCTTTCTTT. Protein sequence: CASSSLTGARSTEAFF.

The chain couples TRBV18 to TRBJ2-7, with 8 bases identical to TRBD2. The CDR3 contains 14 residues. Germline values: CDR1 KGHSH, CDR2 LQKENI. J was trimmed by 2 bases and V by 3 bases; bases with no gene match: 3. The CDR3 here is CASSPEAGAYEQYF. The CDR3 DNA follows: TGTGCCAGCTCACCGGAAGCGGGAGCCTACGAGCAGTACTTC.

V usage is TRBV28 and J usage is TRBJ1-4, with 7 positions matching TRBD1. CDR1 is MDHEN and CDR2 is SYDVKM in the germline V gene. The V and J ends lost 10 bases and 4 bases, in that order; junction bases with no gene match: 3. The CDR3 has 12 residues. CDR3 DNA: TGTGCCACCAGACAGGGTAATGAAAAACTGTTTTTT. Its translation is CATRQGNEKLFF. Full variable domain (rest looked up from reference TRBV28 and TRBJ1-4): DVKVTQSSRYLVKRTGEKVFLECVQDMDHENMFWYRQDPGLGLRLIYFSYDVKMKEKGDIPEGYSVSREKKERFSLILESASTNQTSMYLCATRQGNEKLFFGSGTQLSVL.

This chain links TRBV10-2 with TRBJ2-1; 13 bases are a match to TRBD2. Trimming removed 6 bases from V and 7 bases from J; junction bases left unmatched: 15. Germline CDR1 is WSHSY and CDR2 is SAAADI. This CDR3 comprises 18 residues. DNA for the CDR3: TGCGCCAGCAGAGCAAATAGGGGACTAGCGGGATCGGGTAATGAGCAGTTCTTC. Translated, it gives CASRANRGLAGSGNEQFF.

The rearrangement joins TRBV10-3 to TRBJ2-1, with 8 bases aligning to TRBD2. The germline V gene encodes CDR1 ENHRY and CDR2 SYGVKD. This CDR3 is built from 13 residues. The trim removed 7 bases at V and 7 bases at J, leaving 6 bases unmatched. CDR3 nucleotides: TGTGCCATCACAGCGGGAGCGAAGAATGAGCAGTTCTTC. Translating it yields CAITAGAKNEQFF.

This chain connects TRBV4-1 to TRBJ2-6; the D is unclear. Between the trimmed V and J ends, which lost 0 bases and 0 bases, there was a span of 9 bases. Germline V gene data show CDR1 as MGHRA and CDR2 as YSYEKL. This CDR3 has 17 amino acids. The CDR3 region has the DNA TGCGCCAGCAGCCAAGAACCCCTCAGCTCTGGGGCCAACGTCCTGACTTTC. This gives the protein CASSQEPLSSGANVLTF.

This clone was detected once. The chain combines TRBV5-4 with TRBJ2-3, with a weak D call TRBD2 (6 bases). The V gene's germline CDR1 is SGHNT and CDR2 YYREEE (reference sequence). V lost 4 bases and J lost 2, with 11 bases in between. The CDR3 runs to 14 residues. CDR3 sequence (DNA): TGTGCCAGCAGCGAGACTAGTTCCACAGATACGCAGTATTTT. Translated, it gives CASSETSSTDTQYF. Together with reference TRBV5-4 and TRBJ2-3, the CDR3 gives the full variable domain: ETGVTQSPTHLIKTRGQQVTLRCSSQSGHNTVSWYQQALGQGPQFIFQYYREEENGRGNFPPRFSGLQFPNYSSELNVNALELDDSALYLCASSETSSTDTQYFGPGTRLTVL.

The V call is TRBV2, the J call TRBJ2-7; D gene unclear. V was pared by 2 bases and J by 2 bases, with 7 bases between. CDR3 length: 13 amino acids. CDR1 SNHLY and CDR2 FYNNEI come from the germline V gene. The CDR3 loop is CASSEQATYEQYF. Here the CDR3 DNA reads TGTGCCAGCAGTGAACAGGCAACCTACGAGCAGTACTTC.

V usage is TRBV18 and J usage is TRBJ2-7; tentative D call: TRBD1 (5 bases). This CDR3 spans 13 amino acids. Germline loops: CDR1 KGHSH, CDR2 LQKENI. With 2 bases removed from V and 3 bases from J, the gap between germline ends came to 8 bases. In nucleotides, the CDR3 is TGTGCCAGCTCACCAAGACAGAGCTACGAGCAGTACTTC. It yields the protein CASSPRQSYEQYF.

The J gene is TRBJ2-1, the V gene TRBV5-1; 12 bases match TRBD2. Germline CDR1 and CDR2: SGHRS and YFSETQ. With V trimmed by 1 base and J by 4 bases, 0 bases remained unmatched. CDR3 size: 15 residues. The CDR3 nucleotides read TGCGCCAGCAGCTTGACTAGCGGGGGGTACAATGAGCAGTTCTTC. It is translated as CASSLTSGGYNEQFF.

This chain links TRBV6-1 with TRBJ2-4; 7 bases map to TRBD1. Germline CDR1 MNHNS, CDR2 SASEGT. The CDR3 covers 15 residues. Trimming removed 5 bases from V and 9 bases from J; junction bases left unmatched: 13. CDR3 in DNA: TGTGCCAGCAGTACAACAGGGGCCGGGCAGGGCATTCAGTACTTC. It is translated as CASSTTGAGQGIQYF.

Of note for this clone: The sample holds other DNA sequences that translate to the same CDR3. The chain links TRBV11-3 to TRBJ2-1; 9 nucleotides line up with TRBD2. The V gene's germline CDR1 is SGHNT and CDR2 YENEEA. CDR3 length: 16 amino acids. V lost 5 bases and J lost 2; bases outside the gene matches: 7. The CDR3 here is CASSTRAGGTYNEQFF. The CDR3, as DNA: TGTGCCAGCAGCACCAGAGCGGGAGGAACCTACAATGAGCAGTTCTTC.

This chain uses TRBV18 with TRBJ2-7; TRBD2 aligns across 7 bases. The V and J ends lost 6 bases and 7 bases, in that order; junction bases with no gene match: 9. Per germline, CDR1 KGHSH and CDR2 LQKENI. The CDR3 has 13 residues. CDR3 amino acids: CASSESAGGEQYF. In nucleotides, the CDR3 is TGTGCCAGCTCCGAGAGTGCCGGGGGGGAGCAGTACTTC.

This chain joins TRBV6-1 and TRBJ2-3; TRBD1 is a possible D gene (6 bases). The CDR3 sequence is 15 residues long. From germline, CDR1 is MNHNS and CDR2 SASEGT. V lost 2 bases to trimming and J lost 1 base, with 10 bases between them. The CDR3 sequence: CASSELGHRTDTQYF. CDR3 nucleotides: TGTGCCAGCAGTGAATTGGGACACCGCACAGATACGCAGTATTTT.

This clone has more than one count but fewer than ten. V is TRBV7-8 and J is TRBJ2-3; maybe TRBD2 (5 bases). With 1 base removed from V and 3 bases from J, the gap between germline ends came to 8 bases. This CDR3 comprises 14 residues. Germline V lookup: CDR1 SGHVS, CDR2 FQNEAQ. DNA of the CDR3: TGTGCCAGCAGCTTAGGAGGGTTTACAGATACGCAGTATTTT. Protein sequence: CASSLGGFTDTQYF.

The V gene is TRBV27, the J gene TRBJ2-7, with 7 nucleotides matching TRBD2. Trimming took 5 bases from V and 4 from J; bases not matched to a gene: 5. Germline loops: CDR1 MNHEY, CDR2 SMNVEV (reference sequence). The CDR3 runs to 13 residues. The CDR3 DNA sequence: TGTGCCAGCAGTGGGGAGGGCCGGTACGAGCAGTACTTC. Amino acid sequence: CASSGEGRYEQYF.